The rows below give T cell receptor beta chains drawn from one sample of a study of blood T cell repertoires in COVID-19. Using immunoSEQ multiplex PCR, the repertoire was profiled, and TCRdb retains in-frame clones only, with some absent. This table holds some 100,000 clones, 70% to 90% found once. Sequencing was carried out using peripheral blood. Receptor source: a human donor in a cohort sampled during active COVID-19. CDR3s include the opening cysteine and the closing phenylalanine or tryptophan. A D gene is named only where the DNA matches it firmly. The size entry is marked missing in some rows and otherwise reads once, few, many or a size class.

cdr3_aa: CASSPSSYPQETQYF
cdr3_nt: TGTGCCAGCTCACCATCCTCCTACCCCCAAGAGACCCAGTACTTC
v_call: TRBV18
clone_size: NA
j_call: TRBJ2-5
d_call: NA

cdr3_aa: CASIPTGEGNTIYF
cdr3_nt: TGTGCCAGTATACCCACGGGGGAAGGAAACACCATATATTTT
v_call: TRBV19
clone_size: NA
j_call: TRBJ1-3
d_call: NA

cdr3_aa: CASSPTGIRRTGELFF
cdr3_nt: TGTGCCAGCAGCCCGACAGGGATTCGACGCACCGGGGAGCTGTTTTTT
v_call: TRBV4-2
clone_size: NA
j_call: TRBJ2-2
d_call: TRBD1

cdr3_aa: CASSIEAMNTEAFF
cdr3_nt: TGTGCCAGTAGTATCGAGGCCATGAACACTGAAGCTTTCTTT
v_call: TRBV19
clone_size: NA
j_call: TRBJ1-1
d_call: NA

cdr3_aa: CASSPPFWPRGPVNTEAFF
cdr3_nt: TGCGCCAGCAGCCCCCCGTTCTGGCCCCGAGGCCCCGTGAACACTGAAGCTTTCTTT
v_call: TRBV10-1
clone_size: NA
j_call: TRBJ1-1
d_call: NA

cdr3_aa: CASSLRWDREPNSPLHF
cdr3_nt: TGCGCCAGCAGCTTGAGATGGGACAGAGAACCGAATTCACCCCTCCACTTT
v_call: TRBV5-1
clone_size: NA
j_call: TRBJ1-6
d_call: TRBD1

cdr3_aa: CASSVGTGRYGYTF
cdr3_nt: TGTGCCAGCAGCGTGGGGACAGGTCGCTATGGCTACACCTTC
v_call: TRBV9
clone_size: once
j_call: TRBJ1-2
d_call: TRBD1

cdr3_aa: CASSQDQAFATNEKLFF
cdr3_nt: TGCGCCAGCAGCCAAGATCAGGCGTTTGCAACTAATGAAAAACTGTTTTTT
v_call: TRBV4-3
clone_size: NA
j_call: TRBJ1-4
d_call: NA

cdr3_aa: CASSVGTGILYEQYF
cdr3_nt: TGTGCCAGCAGCGTAGGGACAGGGATACTCTACGAGCAGTACTTC
v_call: TRBV7-7
clone_size: once
j_call: TRBJ2-7
d_call: TRBD1

cdr3_aa: CASSLGQGKREQYF
cdr3_nt: TGTGCCAGCAGCTTGGGGCAGGGGAAGCGGGAGCAGTACTTC
v_call: TRBV5-4
clone_size: NA
j_call: TRBJ2-7
d_call: NA

cdr3_aa: CASSLDQPQHF
cdr3_nt: TGTGCCAGCAGTCTCGATCAGCCCCAGCATTTT
v_call: TRBV27
clone_size: NA
j_call: TRBJ1-5
d_call: NA

cdr3_aa: CASSVAPEGLGTEQYF
cdr3_nt: TGTGCCAGCAGCGTAGCTCCGGAGGGCCTCGGGACTGAGCAGTACTTC
v_call: TRBV9
clone_size: once
j_call: TRBJ2-7
d_call: NA

cdr3_aa: CASSVTGGYNEQFF
cdr3_nt: TGTGCCAGCAGCGTGACGGGGGGATACAATGAGCAGTTCTTC
v_call: TRBV9
clone_size: NA
j_call: TRBJ2-1
d_call: TRBD2

cdr3_aa: CASSDIQGLSYNEQFF
cdr3_nt: TGTGCCAGCAGCGACATACAGGGTCTCTCCTACAATGAGCAGTTCTTC
v_call: TRBV14
clone_size: NA
j_call: TRBJ2-1
d_call: NA

cdr3_aa: CASRPKGTAVNQPQHF
cdr3_nt: TGTGCCAGCAGGCCCAAAGGGACAGCCGTGAATCAGCCCCAGCATTTT
v_call: TRBV27
clone_size: once
j_call: TRBJ1-5
d_call: TRBD1

cdr3_aa: CAISAYGTRKDTQYF
cdr3_nt: TGTGCCATCAGTGCTTACGGGACTAGGAAAGATACGCAGTATTTT
v_call: TRBV10-3
clone_size: NA
j_call: TRBJ2-3
d_call: TRBD2

cdr3_aa: CAISEFSTAAGARTF
cdr3_nt: TGTGCCATCAGTGAGTTTAGTACCGCCGCTGGGGCTAGGACCTTC
v_call: TRBV10-3
clone_size: NA
j_call: TRBJ1-2
d_call: NA

cdr3_aa: CASSEGQLATITTDTQYF
cdr3_nt: TGTGCCAGCAGTGAGGGACAGCTGGCCACGATCACCACAGATACGCAGTATTTT
v_call: TRBV25-1
clone_size: NA
j_call: TRBJ2-3
d_call: TRBD1

cdr3_aa: CASSMLGGAAGELFF
cdr3_nt: TGTGCCAGTAGTATGCTGGGTGGAGCCGCCGGGGAGCTGTTTTTT
v_call: TRBV19
clone_size: NA
j_call: TRBJ2-2
d_call: NA

cdr3_aa: CATRPGTGADTQYF
cdr3_nt: TGTGCCACCAGACCCGGGACAGGAGCAGATACGCAGTATTTT
v_call: TRBV24-1
clone_size: NA
j_call: TRBJ2-3
d_call: TRBD1

cdr3_aa: CATSDPSRNGGDEQFF
cdr3_nt: TGTGCCACCAGTGATCCGAGTCGTAACGGGGGGGATGAGCAGTTCTTC
v_call: TRBV24-1
clone_size: NA
j_call: TRBJ2-1
d_call: TRBD2

cdr3_aa: CASSSVQGTVQETQYF
cdr3_nt: TGTGCCAGCAGCTCTGTACAGGGTACCGTTCAAGAGACCCAGTACTTC
v_call: TRBV5-5
clone_size: NA
j_call: TRBJ2-5
d_call: NA

cdr3_aa: CASSHRTGPIYGYTF
cdr3_nt: TGTGCCAGCAGCCATAGGACAGGACCCATCTATGGCTACACCTTC
v_call: TRBV14
clone_size: NA
j_call: TRBJ1-2
d_call: TRBD1

cdr3_aa: CASSRSGRPQETQYF
cdr3_nt: TGTGCCAGCAGTCGGAGCGGGAGGCCCCAAGAGACCCAGTACTTC
v_call: TRBV14
clone_size: NA
j_call: TRBJ2-5
d_call: TRBD2

cdr3_aa: CASNPGTVSYNEQFF
cdr3_nt: TGTGCCAGCAATCCCGGGACAGTCTCCTACAATGAGCAGTTCTTC
v_call: TRBV9
clone_size: once
j_call: TRBJ2-1
d_call: TRBD1

cdr3_aa: CASSEEGPNYGYTF
cdr3_nt: TGTGCCAGCAGTGAAGAGGGGCCTAACTATGGCTACACCTTC
v_call: TRBV2
clone_size: NA
j_call: TRBJ1-2
d_call: NA

cdr3_aa: CASSFFGSGANVLTF
cdr3_nt: TGTGCCAGCAGTTTTTTCGGCTCTGGGGCCAACGTCCTGACTTTC
v_call: TRBV27
clone_size: NA
j_call: TRBJ2-6
d_call: NA

cdr3_aa: CASSPGQGEYTEAFF
cdr3_nt: TGCGCCAGCAGCCCCGGACAGGGGGAGTACACTGAAGCTTTCTTT
v_call: TRBV5-1
clone_size: few
j_call: TRBJ1-1
d_call: TRBD1

cdr3_aa: CASSQLTGSTGELFF
cdr3_nt: TGTGCCAGCAGCCAGTTGACAGGGAGCACCGGGGAGCTGTTTTTT
v_call: TRBV3-1/TRBV3-2
clone_size: NA
j_call: TRBJ2-2
d_call: TRBD1

cdr3_aa: CASSLTGGRGYGYTF
cdr3_nt: TGTGCCAGCAGCTTAACGGGGGGCAGGGGTTATGGCTACACCTTC
v_call: TRBV7-2
clone_size: NA
j_call: TRBJ1-2
d_call: NA

cdr3_aa: CASSWNPGQGFSEAFF
cdr3_nt: TGCGCCAGCAGCTGGAACCCGGGACAGGGGTTTTCTGAAGCTTTCTTT
v_call: TRBV5-1
clone_size: once
j_call: TRBJ1-1
d_call: TRBD1

cdr3_aa: CASSHGDRGETQYF
cdr3_nt: TGTGCCAGCAGTCATGGGGACAGAGGGGAGACCCAGTACTTC
v_call: TRBV27
clone_size: NA
j_call: TRBJ2-5
d_call: TRBD1

cdr3_aa: CRASSGGAAGELFF
cdr3_nt: TGCCGTGCTAGTTCGGGGGGGGCCGCCGGGGAGCTGTTTTTT
v_call: TRBV20-1
clone_size: once
j_call: TRBJ2-2
d_call: TRBD2

cdr3_aa: CASSYLTSGRYDEQYF
cdr3_nt: TGTGCCAGCAGTTACCTCACTAGCGGGAGGTACGACGAGCAGTACTTC
v_call: TRBV6-2/TRBV6-3
clone_size: NA
j_call: TRBJ2-7
d_call: TRBD2

cdr3_aa: CASRPGIPWETQYF
cdr3_nt: TGTGCCAGCAGGCCAGGGATTCCCTGGGAGACCCAGTACTTC
v_call: TRBV21-1
clone_size: once
j_call: TRBJ2-5
d_call: NA

cdr3_aa: CASSPDRTASTDTQYF
cdr3_nt: TGTGCCAGCAGCCCAGACCGGACTGCGAGCACAGATACGCAGTATTTT
v_call: TRBV5-4
clone_size: NA
j_call: TRBJ2-3
d_call: NA

cdr3_aa: CATSRGRGGGTSGRPNTGELFF
cdr3_nt: TGTGCCACCAGCAGAGGGAGGGGAGGGGGGACTAGCGGGAGACCGAACACCGGGGAGCTGTTTTTT
v_call: TRBV15
clone_size: NA
j_call: TRBJ2-2
d_call: TRBD2

cdr3_aa: CASSLQGGLINTEAFF
cdr3_nt: TGTGCCAGCAGCTTACAGGGTGGCCTAATAAACACTGAAGCTTTCTTT
v_call: TRBV7-3
clone_size: once
j_call: TRBJ1-1
d_call: NA

cdr3_aa: CASRNVRGQGRNEQFF
cdr3_nt: TGTGCCAGTCGGAACGTCAGGGGACAGGGCCGAAATGAGCAGTTCTTC
v_call: TRBV19
clone_size: NA
j_call: TRBJ2-1
d_call: TRBD1

cdr3_aa: CASSPVTDTQYF
cdr3_nt: TGTGCCAGCTCACCCGTAACAGATACGCAGTATTTT
v_call: TRBV18
clone_size: NA
j_call: TRBJ2-3
d_call: NA

cdr3_aa: CASSFRLADTQYF
cdr3_nt: TGTGCCAGCAGCTTTCGGTTGGCAGATACGCAGTATTTT
v_call: TRBV11-3
clone_size: once
j_call: TRBJ2-3
d_call: NA

cdr3_aa: CATSRDPRGMNTEAFF
cdr3_nt: TGTGCCACCAGCAGAGATCCTAGGGGGATGAACACTGAAGCTTTCTTT
v_call: TRBV15
clone_size: NA
j_call: TRBJ1-1
d_call: NA

cdr3_aa: CASSLEEETQYF
cdr3_nt: TGCGCCAGCAGCTTAGAAGAGGAGACCCAGTACTTC
v_call: TRBV5-1
clone_size: NA
j_call: TRBJ2-5
d_call: NA

cdr3_aa: CASSFTGAADTQYF
cdr3_nt: TGTGCCAGCAGTTTTACAGGGGCGGCAGATACGCAGTATTTT
v_call: TRBV28
clone_size: NA
j_call: TRBJ2-3
d_call: TRBD1

cdr3_aa: CASSLGTGASNTEAFF
cdr3_nt: TGTGCCAGCAGCCTAGGGACAGGGGCATCAAACACTGAAGCTTTCTTT
v_call: TRBV7-6
clone_size: NA
j_call: TRBJ1-1
d_call: TRBD1

cdr3_aa: CASSIVPRTGRWGDNQPQHF
cdr3_nt: TGTGCCAGTAGTATAGTTCCCCGCACAGGTCGCTGGGGCGATAATCAGCCCCAGCATTTT
v_call: TRBV19
clone_size: few
j_call: TRBJ1-5
d_call: NA

cdr3_aa: CASSGIGQATPSTDTQYF
cdr3_nt: TGTGCCAGCAGCGGCATTGGACAGGCCACGCCGAGCACAGATACGCAGTATTTT
v_call: TRBV9
clone_size: NA
j_call: TRBJ2-3
d_call: TRBD1

cdr3_aa: CASSFTSGGAETQYF
cdr3_nt: TGTGCCAGCAGCTTCACTAGCGGGGGCGCTGAGACCCAGTACTTC
v_call: TRBV13
clone_size: NA
j_call: TRBJ2-5
d_call: TRBD2